The source of this T cell receptor (beta chain) is a study of T cells in Graves' hyperthyroidism and ophthalmopathy. Study-level points and caveats: Separating ophthalmopathy from stable hyperthyroidism was achieved by a 13 V-J model. Most thyroid clonotypes that were expanded above 0.001 also turned up in blood.

Around 10 ml fresh peripheral blood yielded the PBMCs. The germline V gene has CDR1 SEHNR and CDR2 FQNEAQ (reference sequence). V gave up 5 bases and J gave up 4 bases, with 15 bases separating them. This CDR3 has 14 residues. It was RNA transcripts that yielded the amplified TCR beta CDR3 regions. HTBI primers drove first-round RT-PCR of the TCR CDR3. MiXCR was run by TCRdb on the multiplex PCR reads, yielding one entry per CDR3 protein. Here the sample spans hundreds of thousands of distinct CDR3 sequences, about 15% being singletons. Comments on this clonotype: Its antigen is undetermined.

This sequence originates from a woman in her twenties or thirties with Graves' hyperthyroidism. The source material was blood. This chain connects TRBV7-9 to TRBJ2-7; D might be TRBD1 (5 bases). In DNA, the CDR3 is TGTGCCAGCAGCCCATTACAGGTTAAATACGAGCAGTACTTC. It translates to CASSPLQVKYEQYF.